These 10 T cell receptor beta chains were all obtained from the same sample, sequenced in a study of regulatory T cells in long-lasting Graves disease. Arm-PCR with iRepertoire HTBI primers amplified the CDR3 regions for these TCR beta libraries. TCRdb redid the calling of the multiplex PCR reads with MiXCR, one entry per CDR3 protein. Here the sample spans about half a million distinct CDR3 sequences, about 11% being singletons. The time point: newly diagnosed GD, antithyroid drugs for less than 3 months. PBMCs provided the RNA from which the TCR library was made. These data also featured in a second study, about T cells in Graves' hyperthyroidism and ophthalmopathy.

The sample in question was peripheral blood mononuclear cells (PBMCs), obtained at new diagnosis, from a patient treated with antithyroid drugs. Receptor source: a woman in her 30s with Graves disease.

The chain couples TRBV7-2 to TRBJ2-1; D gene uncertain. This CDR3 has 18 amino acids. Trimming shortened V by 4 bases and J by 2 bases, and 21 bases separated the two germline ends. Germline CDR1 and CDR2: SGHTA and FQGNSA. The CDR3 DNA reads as TGTGCCAGCAGCTGGGCTCCGAGGTCAAAAAGCACCTACAATGAGCAGTTCTTC. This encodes CASSWAPRSKSTYNEQFF.

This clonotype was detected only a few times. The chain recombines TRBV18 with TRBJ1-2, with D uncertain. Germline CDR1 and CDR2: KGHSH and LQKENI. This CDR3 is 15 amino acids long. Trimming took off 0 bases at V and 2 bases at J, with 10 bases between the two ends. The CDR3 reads CASSPPSGGNYGYTF. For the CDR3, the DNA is TGTGCCAGCTCACCACCAAGTGGAGGGAACTATGGCTACACCTTC.

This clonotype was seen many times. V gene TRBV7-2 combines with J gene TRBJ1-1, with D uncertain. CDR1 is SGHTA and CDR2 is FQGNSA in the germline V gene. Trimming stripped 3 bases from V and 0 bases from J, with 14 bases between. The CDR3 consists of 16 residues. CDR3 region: CASSLHSGTLNTEAFF. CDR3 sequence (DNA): TGTGCCAGCAGCTTGCATTCGGGAACACTGAACACTGAAGCTTTCTTT.

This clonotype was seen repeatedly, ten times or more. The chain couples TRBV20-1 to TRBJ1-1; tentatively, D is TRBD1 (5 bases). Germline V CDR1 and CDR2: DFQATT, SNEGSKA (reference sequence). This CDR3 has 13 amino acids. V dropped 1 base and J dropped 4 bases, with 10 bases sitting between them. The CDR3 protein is CSARVQGVTEAFF. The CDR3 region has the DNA TGCAGTGCTAGAGTTCAGGGCGTCACTGAAGCTTTCTTT.

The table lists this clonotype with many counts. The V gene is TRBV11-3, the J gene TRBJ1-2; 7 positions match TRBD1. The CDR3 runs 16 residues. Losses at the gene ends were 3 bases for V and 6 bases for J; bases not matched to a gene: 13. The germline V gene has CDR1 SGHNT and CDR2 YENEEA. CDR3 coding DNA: TGTGCCAGCAGCTTGAGGACAGGCAACCGTGGTAATGGCTACACCTTC. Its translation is CASSLRTGNRGNGYTF.

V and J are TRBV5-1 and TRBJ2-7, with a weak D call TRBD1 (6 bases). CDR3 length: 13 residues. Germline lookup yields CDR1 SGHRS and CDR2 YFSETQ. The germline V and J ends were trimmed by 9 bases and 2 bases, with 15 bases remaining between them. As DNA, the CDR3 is TGCGCCACCTCGACAGGCCCAGCCTACGAGCAGTACTTC. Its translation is CATSTGPAYEQYF.

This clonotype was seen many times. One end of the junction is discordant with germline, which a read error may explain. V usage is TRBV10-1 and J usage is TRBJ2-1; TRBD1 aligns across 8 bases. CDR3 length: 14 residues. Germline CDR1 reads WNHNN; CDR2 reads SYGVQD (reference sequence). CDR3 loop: CASSRDRGYNEQFF. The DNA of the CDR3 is TGTGCCAGCAGCCGAGACAGGGGCTACAATGAGCAGTTCTTC.

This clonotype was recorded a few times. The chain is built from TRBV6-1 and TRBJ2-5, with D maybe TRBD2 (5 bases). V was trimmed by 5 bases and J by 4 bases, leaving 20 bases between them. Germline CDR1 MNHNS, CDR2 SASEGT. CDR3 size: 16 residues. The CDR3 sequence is CASSTGIKRSVETQYF. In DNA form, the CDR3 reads TGTGCCAGCAGTACCGGGATCAAGAGGAGTGTAGAGACCCAGTACTTC.

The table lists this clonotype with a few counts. CDR3 residues: CATSDPRTGSGELFF. The CDR3 DNA reads as TGTGCCACCAGTGACCCCCGGACAGGGTCCGGGGAGCTGTTTTTT. V usage is TRBV24-1 and J usage is TRBJ2-2; TRBD1 agrees at 8 bases. This CDR3 region has 15 residues. CDR1 is KGHDR, CDR2 SFDVKD, per germline. Losses at the gene ends were 4 bases for V and 6 bases for J; bases not matched to a gene: 6.

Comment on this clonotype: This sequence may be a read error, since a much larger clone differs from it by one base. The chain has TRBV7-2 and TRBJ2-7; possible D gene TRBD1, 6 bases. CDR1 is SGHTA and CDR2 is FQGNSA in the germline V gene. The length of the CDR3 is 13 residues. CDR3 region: CASSQDRARERYF. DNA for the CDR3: TGTGCCAGCAGCCAGGACAGAGCTAGGGAGCGGTACTTC.